This is a list of T cell receptor beta chains from one sample in a study of metastatic and nonmetastatic thyroid tumors. TCRdb ran MiXCR on the PCR reads. The sample has 4,000 to 5,000 clones; more than 15% are singletons. Input material: adjacent normal tissue. These receptors came from a female donor with papillary thyroid cancer or a benign thyroid nodule (not recorded which). Some clones in this sample may be carry-over from other donors' samples. The conserved cysteine and the conserved F or W are not part of the CDR3 here.

ASSRFIIAGGNNEQY	TRBV5-1	TRBJ2-7
SARLAGEATDTQY	TRBV20-1	TRBJ2-3
ASSLEQGTLAQY	TRBV5-4	TRBJ2-5
ATPTGPTGGANVLT	TRBV15	TRBJ2-6
ASSRQGQGAGYEQY	TRBV19	TRBJ2-7
ASSMTSSEKLF	TRBV28	TRBJ1-4
ASSSSFGGRAFGNQPQH	TRBV28	TRBJ1-5
ASSLDRNTEAF	TRBV6-4	TRBJ1-1
SATTTSLAGGPETQY	TRBV20-1	TRBJ2-5
ASRRPGQGLPDTQY	TRBV2	TRBJ2-3
ASSGVGQPQH	TRBV2	TRBJ1-5
ASSDGTGSYNEQF	TRBV7-9	TRBJ2-1
SASPLGGSTNEKLF	TRBV20-1	TRBJ1-4
ASSPRVLANSYNEQF	TRBV27	TRBJ2-1
ASSRVNTEAF	TRBV14	TRBJ1-1
ACIPWSGGAYNEQF	TRBV5-1	TRBJ2-1
ASSERPQGDQPQH	TRBV2	TRBJ1-5
ASSPPRQTSYNEQF	TRBV18	TRBJ2-1
ASSLRLADEAF	TRBV5-1	TRBJ1-1
ASSLQGDQPHH	TRBV27	TRBJ1-5
ASSFSPSFGEKLF	TRBV13	TRBJ1-4
ASSPRSGQNTEAF	TRBV18	TRBJ1-1
ASSLSGGVLTGELF	TRBV11-2	TRBJ2-2
ASSEAKVGGNVAF	TRBV6-1	TRBJ2-1
ASSFPYRGDETQY	TRBV28	TRBJ2-5
ASSVGGGPLTDEQF	TRBV9	TRBJ2-1
ASSSGTDHGETQY	TRBV5-4	TRBJ2-5